The rows below give T cell receptor beta chains drawn from one sample of a study of blood T cell repertoires in COVID-19. TCRdb keeps only in-frame clones here, not all; method: immunoSEQ multiplex PCR. The repertoire consists of roughly 300,000 clones, with roughly 90% occurring once and the leading ten covering about a fifth. What was sequenced was PBMCs or T cells enriched from blood (not recorded which). All receptors derive from a woman in her thirties who had recovered from COVID-19. Each CDR3 is given with its conserved first and last residue. D genes are given only for firm matches. For some rows the clone size is stated as once, few or many, or as a class when expanded; others skip it.

once	TRBV19	TRBJ1-5	TRBD1	CASSMGDRSNQPQHF	TGTGCCAGTAGTATGGGGGACAGAAGCAATCAGCCCCAGCATTTT
few	TRBV7-2	TRBJ2-7	.	CASSSYYEQYF	TGTGCCAGCAGCTCCTACTACGAGCAGTACTTC
once	TRBV18	TRBJ1-1	.	CASSPVAGENTEAFF	TGTGCCAGCTCACCCGTGGCAGGGGAGAACACTGAAGCTTTCTTT
.	TRBV7-2	TRBJ2-7	.	CASSTNGQQRRQYF	TGTGCCAGCAGCACCAACGGACAGCAGAGGAGGCAGTACTTC
.	TRBV28	TRBJ1-3	.	CASSSNLGGAWGNTIYF	TGTGCCAGCAGTTCGAACCTGGGGGGGGCGTGGGGAAACACCATATATTTT
.	TRBV28	TRBJ1-2	TRBD1	CASSQTGGLGGYTF	TGTGCCAGCAGTCAAACAGGGGGCCTAGGTGGCTACACCTTC
.	TRBV6-5	TRBJ1-2	TRBD1	CASRQGVWDGYTF	TGTGCCAGCAGGCAGGGGGTATGGGATGGCTACACCTTC
.	TRBV5-1	TRBJ2-7	TRBD2	CASSPSGVGEQYF	TGCGCCAGCAGCCCTAGCGGGGTGGGTGAGCAGTACTTC
.	TRBV19	TRBJ1-5	.	CASKPSNQPQHF	TGTGCCAGTAAGCCGAGCAATCAGCCCCAGCATTTT
.	TRBV3-1/TRBV3-2	TRBJ2-3	.	CASSQQAIPTDTQYF	TGTGCCAGCAGCCAACAAGCGATACCCACAGATACGCAGTATTTT